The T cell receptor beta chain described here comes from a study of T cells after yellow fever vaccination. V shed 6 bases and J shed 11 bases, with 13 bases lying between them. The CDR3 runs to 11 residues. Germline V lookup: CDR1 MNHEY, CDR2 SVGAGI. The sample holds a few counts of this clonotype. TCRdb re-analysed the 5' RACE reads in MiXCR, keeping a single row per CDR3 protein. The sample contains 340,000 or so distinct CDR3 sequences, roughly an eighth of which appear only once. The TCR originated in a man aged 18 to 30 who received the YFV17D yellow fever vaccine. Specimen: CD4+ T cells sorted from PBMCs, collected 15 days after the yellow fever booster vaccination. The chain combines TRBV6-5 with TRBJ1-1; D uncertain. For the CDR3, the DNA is TGTGCCAGCAGCCGGGAGGGTTGGGCTTTCTTT. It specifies CASSREGWAFF.